The entry that follows covers one T cell receptor (beta chain) sequence. The source of the sample is a study of cytomegalovirus exposure and HLA in healthy donors. Trimming removed 8 bases at V and 9 bases at J, with 14 bases between. The CDR3 is 12 amino acids. Germline lookup yields CDR1 SEHNR and CDR2 FQNEAQ (reference sequence). A multiplex PCR was run with 60 Vbeta primers and 13 Jbeta primers. Profiled with immunoSEQ multiplex PCR; TCRdb holds only in-frame clones, not every one. Here the sample spans around 70,000 clones, roughly 77% being singletons. V usage is TRBV7-9 and J usage is TRBJ1-5; possible D gene TRBD1, 6 bases. The sample comprised PBMCs. The sequence came from a human donor in good health. The CDR3 DNA is TGTGCCAGCTCCTCGTCGGACAGGCCCCAGCATTTT. Its protein is CASSSSDRPQHF.